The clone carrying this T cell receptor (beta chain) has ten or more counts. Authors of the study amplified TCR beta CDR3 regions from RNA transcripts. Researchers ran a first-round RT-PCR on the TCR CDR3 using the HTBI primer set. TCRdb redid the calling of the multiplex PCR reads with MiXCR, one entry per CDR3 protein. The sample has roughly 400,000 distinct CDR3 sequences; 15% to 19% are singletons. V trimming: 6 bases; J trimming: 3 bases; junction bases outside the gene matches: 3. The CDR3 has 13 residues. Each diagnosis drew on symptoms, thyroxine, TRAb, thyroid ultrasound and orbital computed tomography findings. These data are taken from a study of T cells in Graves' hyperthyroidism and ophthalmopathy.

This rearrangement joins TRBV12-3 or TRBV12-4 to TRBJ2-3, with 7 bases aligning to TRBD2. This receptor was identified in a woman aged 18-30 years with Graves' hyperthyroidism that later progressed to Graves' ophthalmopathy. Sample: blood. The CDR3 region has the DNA TGTGCCAGCAGGGGAGGGCGGACAGATACGCAGTATTTT. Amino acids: CASRGGRTDTQYF.